This TCR beta chain was captured in a study of radiotherapy plus CTLA-4 blockade in lung cancer. For the study at large: There were objective responses in 15% to 20% of patients, and about 31% had disease control. Regarding the study as a whole: In blood, after radiotherapy plus ipilimumab, tumor-derived TCR clones expanded. Best predicting response, reportedly, were early blood T cell clone dynamics, with interferon-beta.

On this clone itself: The antigen is not known.

Those patients who had chemo-refractory metastatic non-small-cell lung cancer were given focal radiation along with CTLA-4 blockade through ipilimumab. Assay used: immunoSEQ multiplex PCR; TCRdb lists only in-frame clones, some missing. The data hold about 85,000 clones, with about 90% observed a single time. V was pared by 1 base and J by 7 bases, with 23 bases between. The CDR3 is made up of 17 amino acids. Looked up from germline, CDR1 is SGHTA and CDR2 is FQGNSA. The receptor comes from a human donor with non-small cell lung cancer who had a partial response to radiotherapy plus ipilimumab. The V gene is TRBV7-2, the J gene TRBJ2-7; unclear D gene. The input for sequencing was peripheral blood, taken from a patient treated with radiotherapy plus ipilimumab. The CDR3 DNA is TGTGCCAGCAGCTTAGTGAGTACTTTCTCCCTTGGTGTGGAGCAGTACGTC. This translates into CASSLVSTFSLGVEQYV.